The 20 T cell receptor beta chains reported below all come from one sample, sequenced in a study of OX40 agonist ivuxolimab in advanced cancers. TCRdb keeps only in-frame clones here, not all; method: immunoSEQ multiplex PCR. The sample yields 98,000 or so clones, roughly 95% seen once. Here the sequenced sample was CD4+ or CD8+ T cells sorted from blood, taken in a trial of the OX40 agonist ivuxolimab. The receptors originated from an adult with an advanced solid tumor such as melanoma, head and neck, liver or kidney cancer.

The sample holds a few counts of this clone. The V and J genes are TRBV9 and TRBJ1-1; D is uncertain. The ends were cut back, 6 bases at V and 1 base at J, with 13 bases in the middle. This CDR3 is 14 amino acids long. In germline, CDR1 is SGDLS, CDR2 YYNGEE. CDR3 nucleotide sequence: TGTGCCAGCACCTTCGGGGTGGGGAACACTGAAGCTTTCTTT. It encodes CASTFGVGNTEAFF.

The V gene is TRBV5-1, the J gene TRBJ1-1; no firm D call. Trimming stripped 4 bases from V and 0 bases from J, with 10 bases between. The CDR3 runs 14 residues. CDR1 and CDR2 (germline): SGHRS, YFSETQ. CDR3 amino acids: CASSAGGLNTEAFF. CDR3 DNA: TGCGCCAGCAGCGCCGGTGGGTTGAACACTGAAGCTTTCTTT.

The V gene is TRBV18, the J gene TRBJ1-3; D gene unclear. The CDR3 consists of 14 residues. The germline V gene encodes CDR1 KGHSH and CDR2 LQKENI. V lost 2 bases and J lost 0, with 5 bases in between. CDR3 sequence reads: CASSPSASGNTIYF. CDR3 nucleotide sequence: TGTGCCAGCTCACCAAGCGCCTCTGGAAACACCATATATTTT.

The J gene is TRBJ2-2, the V gene TRBV19; possibly TRBD1 for D (6 bases). This CDR3 comprises 15 residues. Germline-derived CDR1 and CDR2 are LNHDA and SQIVND (reference sequence). The V end lost 3 bases, the J end lost 4 bases, and 12 bases lay between the germline ends. CDR3 nucleotide sequence: TGTGCCAGTAGTATGAACAGGGCGGGCACCGGGGAGCTGTTTTTT. This gives the protein CASSMNRAGTGELFF.

The chain recombines TRBV4-1 with TRBJ1-2, with a possible D match to TRBD1 (5 bases). Trimming cost V 3 bases and J 3 bases, with 11 bases left between them. This CDR3 is built from 14 residues. In germline, CDR1 is MGHRA, CDR2 YSYEKL. The CDR3 region is CASSHLTDYYGYTF. CDR3 sequence (DNA): TGCGCCAGCAGCCACTTGACAGACTACTATGGCTACACCTTC.

The chain links TRBV19 to TRBJ1-5; no definite D call. V was pared by 4 bases and J by 0 bases, with 16 bases between. Germline V gene sequence: CDR1 LNHDA, CDR2 SQIVND (reference sequence). CDR3 length equals 17 residues. The CDR3 nucleotides are TGTGCCAGTAGTAGCCCCGGCAGTTCGGCTAGCAATCAGCCCCAGCATTTT. It encodes CASSSPGSSASNQPQHF.

The chain recombines TRBV11-2 with TRBJ1-5, with D perhaps matching TRBD1 (5 bases). The CDR3 has 16 residues. The germline V and J ends were trimmed by 5 bases and 5 bases, with 19 bases remaining between them. Germline-derived CDR1 and CDR2 are SGHAT and FQNNGV. The CDR3, as DNA: TGTGCCAGCAGCATGTCAGCGGGGGGTTGGGATCAGCCCCAGCATTTT. Translated, it gives CASSMSAGGWDQPQHF.

This chain joins TRBV7-2 and TRBJ2-2; 8 bases line up with TRBD1. CDR3 length: 15 amino acids. The junction had 6 bases not matched to a gene; V was cut back by 2 bases and J by 7 bases. Germline values: CDR1 SGHTA, CDR2 FQGNSA. The CDR3 protein is CASSLIGQGDGELFF. CDR3 nucleotide sequence: TGTGCCAGCAGCTTAATTGGACAGGGAGACGGGGAGCTGTTTTTT.

The chain combines TRBV19 with TRBJ1-5; TRBD1 matches at 9 bases. J lost 8 bases, V lost 5 bases, and 7 bases had no gene match. CDR3 size: 14 residues. Germline values: CDR1 LNHDA, CDR2 SQIVND (reference sequence). CDR3 DNA: TGTGCCAGTAGTGACCCGGGACAGGGAAAGCCCCAGCATTTT. Amino acids: CASSDPGQGKPQHF.

This chain joins TRBV28 and TRBJ1-3; D gene ambiguous. This CDR3 has 13 residues. Trimming left V 8 bases short and J 4 bases short, with 12 bases between. Germline V gives CDR1 MDHEN, CDR2 SYDVKM. The CDR3 here is CASPLLGGNTIYF. As DNA, the CDR3 is TGTGCCAGCCCCTTGTTAGGGGGAAACACCATATATTTT.

This chain connects TRBV27 to TRBJ2-5; D remains ambiguous. CDR3 length: 13 residues. Germline V lookup: CDR1 MNHEY, CDR2 SMNVEV (reference sequence). V lost 3 bases and J 0 bases, leaving 5 bases between the germline ends. For the CDR3, the DNA is TGTGCCAGCAGTTTTTCGTACCAAGAGACCCAGTACTTC. This translates into CASSFSYQETQYF.

The chain combines TRBV19 with TRBJ2-7, with D maybe TRBD1 (5 bases). The germline gives CDR1 LNHDA, CDR2 SQIVND (reference sequence). The CDR3 totals 14 residues. The V gene lost 3 bases and the J gene lost 1 base, with 10 bases spanning the gap. CDR3 in amino acids: CASSMAGKSYEQYF. CDR3 nucleotides: TGTGCCAGTAGTATGGCAGGGAAGTCCTACGAGCAGTACTTC.

The V and J genes are TRBV7-2 and TRBJ1-2; D remains unclear. Germline CDR1 reads SGHTA; CDR2 reads FQGNSA. Trimming shortened V by 0 bases and J by 8 bases, and 16 bases separated the two germline ends. CDR3 length: 15 residues. The CDR3 DNA is TGTGCCAGCAGCTTAGCTATGGGGAGCCCGAGAGGCTACACCTTC. Amino acid sequence: CASSLAMGSPRGYTF.

This chain joins TRBV28 and TRBJ2-7; D is ambiguous. Germline CDR1 reads MDHEN; CDR2 reads SYDVKM. V lost 2 bases, J lost 4 bases, and 6 bases lay in between. The CDR3 runs 12 residues. Here the CDR3 DNA reads TGTGCCAGCAGTTTACCCTGGTACGAGCAGTACTTC. Translating gives CASSLPWYEQYF.

The chain joins TRBV5-1 to TRBJ2-3; D is unclear. The ends were cut back, 7 bases at V and 5 bases at J, with 8 bases in the middle. Germline assignment: CDR1 SGHRS and CDR2 YFSETQ. CDR3 length equals 11 residues. The CDR3 reads CASSREDTQYF. The CDR3 nucleotides read TGCGCCAGCTCTCGTGAAGATACGCAGTATTTT.

J is TRBJ2-3 and V is TRBV4-1; 8 nucleotides align to TRBD2. The germline gives CDR1 MGHRA, CDR2 YSYEKL. The CDR3 is made up of 16 amino acids. With 5 bases clipped from V and 5 bases from J, the junction kept 12 bases outside the gene matches. The CDR3 nucleotides read TGCGCCAGCAGCTGGTCCGGGACTAGAGGGGGAGATACGCAGTATTTT. Translated, it gives CASSWSGTRGGDTQYF.

The J gene is TRBJ1-2, the V gene TRBV6-5; D not certain. The CDR3 runs 13 residues. Germline V gene lookup returns CDR1 MNHEY and CDR2 SVGAGI. The germline V and J ends were trimmed by 2 bases and 3 bases, with 7 bases remaining between them. CDR3 bases: TGTGCCAGCAGTTACGAGGTTCACTATGGCTACACCTTC. Amino acids: CASSYEVHYGYTF.

The rearrangement links TRBV7-2 to TRBJ2-7, with a tentative D call TRBD1 (5 bases). V was trimmed by 0 bases and J by 4 bases, leaving 10 bases between them. The CDR3 is made up of 14 amino acids. CDR1 is SGHTA, CDR2 FQGNSA, per germline. CDR3 DNA: TGTGCCAGCAGCTTAGCGCCCCAGGGATACGAGCAGTACTTC. This gives the protein CASSLAPQGYEQYF.

The J gene is TRBJ2-3, the V gene TRBV2; D could derive from TRBD1 or TRBD2 (6 bases each). V was trimmed by 4 bases and J by 0 bases, leaving 14 bases between them. Germline values: CDR1 SNHLY, CDR2 FYNNEI. CDR3 length: 16 residues. The DNA for the CDR3 is TGTGCCAGCAGTGCCCGGAGGAGGGGGAGCACAGATACGCAGTATTTT. This encodes CASSARRRGSTDTQYF.

The V gene is TRBV5-1, the J gene TRBJ1-1, with unresolved D. Trimming left V 0 bases short and J 6 bases short, with 9 bases between. Per the germline V gene, CDR1 is SGHRS and CDR2 is YFSETQ. This CDR3 is 13 amino acids long. Here the CDR3 reads CASSLGPGAEAFF. CDR3 nucleotide sequence: TGCGCCAGCAGCTTGGGACCTGGGGCTGAAGCTTTCTTT.